The present T cell receptor (beta chain) was sequenced within a study of blood T cell repertoires in COVID-19. Study details: The United States, Italy and Spain supplied acute and convalescent COVID-19 samples. PBMCs, B-cell-depleted T cells, or T cells provided the cDNA or gDNA that made up the material.

As originally analysed: For nucleated cells, counts were estimated from reference gene primer amplification. The repertoire was sequenced with immunoSEQ multiplex PCR; TCRdb's copy has only in-frame clones and lacks some. V, J and clone size were drawn from that table, and D and trimming were deduced from the DNA. The data contain more than 200,000 clones, 85% to 90% of them singletons. Trimming stripped 1 base from V and 6 bases from J, with 9 bases between. The CDR3 sequence is 14 residues long. Germline CDR1 and CDR2: SGHNT and YENEEA. In its sample, this clone was seen once. The sequenced sample consisted of peripheral blood. The V and J genes are TRBV11-3 and TRBJ2-2, with D maybe TRBD1 (5 bases). The TCR sequence derives from a woman between 55 and 75 years old with acute or convalescent COVID-19. For the CDR3, the DNA is TGTGCCAGCAGCTTAGGGTCAGGGCCCGGGGAGCTGTTTTTT. It translates to CASSLGSGPGELFF.